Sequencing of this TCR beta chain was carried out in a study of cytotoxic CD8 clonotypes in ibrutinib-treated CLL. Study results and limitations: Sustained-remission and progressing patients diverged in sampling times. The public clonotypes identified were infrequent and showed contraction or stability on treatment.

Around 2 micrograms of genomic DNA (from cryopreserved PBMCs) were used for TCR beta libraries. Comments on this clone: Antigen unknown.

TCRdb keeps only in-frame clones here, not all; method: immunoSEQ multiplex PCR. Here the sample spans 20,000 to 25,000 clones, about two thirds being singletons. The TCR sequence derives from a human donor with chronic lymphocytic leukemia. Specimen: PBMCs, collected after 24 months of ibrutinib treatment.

CDR3 loop: CASSLAAVEQFF. The DNA for the CDR3 is TGTGCCAGCAGCTTAGCGGCCGTTGAGCAGTTCTTC. The genes are TRBV7-3 and TRBJ2-1; no clear D. V lost 2 bases to trimming and J lost 9 bases, with 8 bases between them. Germline V CDR1 and CDR2: SGHTA, FQGTGA. The CDR3 contains 12 residues.